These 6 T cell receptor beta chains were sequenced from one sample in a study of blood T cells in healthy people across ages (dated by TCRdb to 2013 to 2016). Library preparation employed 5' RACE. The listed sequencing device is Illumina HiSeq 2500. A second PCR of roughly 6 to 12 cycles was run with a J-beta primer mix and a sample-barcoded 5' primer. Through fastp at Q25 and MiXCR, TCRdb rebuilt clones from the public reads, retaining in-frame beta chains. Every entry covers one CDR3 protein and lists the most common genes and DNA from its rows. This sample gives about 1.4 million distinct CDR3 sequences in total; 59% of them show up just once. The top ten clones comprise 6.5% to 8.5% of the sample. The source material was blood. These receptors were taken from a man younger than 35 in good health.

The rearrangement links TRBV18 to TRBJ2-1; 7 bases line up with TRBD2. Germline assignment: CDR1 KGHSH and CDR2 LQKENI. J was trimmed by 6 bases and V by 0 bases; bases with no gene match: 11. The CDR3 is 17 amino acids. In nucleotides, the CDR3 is TGTGCCAGCTCACCACCCGTAGGGGCTAGCGGTCCCAATGAGCAGTTCTTC. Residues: CASSPPVGASGPNEQFF.

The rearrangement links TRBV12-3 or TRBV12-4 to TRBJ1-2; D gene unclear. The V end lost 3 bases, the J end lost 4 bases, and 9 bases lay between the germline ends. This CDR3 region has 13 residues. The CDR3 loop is CASSFQEGYGYTF. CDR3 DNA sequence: TGTGCCAGCAGTTTTCAGGAGGGCTATGGCTACACCTTC.

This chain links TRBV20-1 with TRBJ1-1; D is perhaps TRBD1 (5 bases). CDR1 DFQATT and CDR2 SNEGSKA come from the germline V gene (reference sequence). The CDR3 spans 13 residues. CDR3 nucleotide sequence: TGCAGCCTTAGGGGTGATCCGAACACTGAAGCTTTCTTT. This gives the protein CSLRGDPNTEAFF.

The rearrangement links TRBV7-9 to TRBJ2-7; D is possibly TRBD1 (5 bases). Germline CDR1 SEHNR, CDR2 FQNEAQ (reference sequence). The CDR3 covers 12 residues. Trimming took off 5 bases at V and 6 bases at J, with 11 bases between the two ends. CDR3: CASSAAGFEQYF. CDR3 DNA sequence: TGTGCCAGCAGCGCCGCAGGGTTCGAGCAGTACTTC. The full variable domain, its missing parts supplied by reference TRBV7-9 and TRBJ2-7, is DTGVSQNPRHKITKRGQNVTFRCDPISEHNRLYWYRQTLGQGPEFLTYFQNEAQLEKSRLLSDRFSAERPKGSFSTLEIQRTEQGDSAMYLCASSAAGFEQYFGPGTRLTVT.

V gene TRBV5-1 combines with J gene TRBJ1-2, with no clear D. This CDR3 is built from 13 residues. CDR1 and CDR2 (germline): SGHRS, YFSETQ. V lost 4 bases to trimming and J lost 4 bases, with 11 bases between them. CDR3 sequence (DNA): TGCGCCAGCAGCCCAGTTCCCGGCTATGGCTACACCTTC. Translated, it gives CASSPVPGYGYTF.

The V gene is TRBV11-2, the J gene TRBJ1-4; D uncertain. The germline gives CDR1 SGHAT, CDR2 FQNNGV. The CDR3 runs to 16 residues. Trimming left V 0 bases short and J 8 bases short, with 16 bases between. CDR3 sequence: CASSLDEALPGEKLFF. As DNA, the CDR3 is TGTGCCAGCAGCTTAGATGAAGCCTTACCCGGAGAAAAACTGTTTTTT.